This TCR beta chain was documented in a study of T cells expressing NK-cell markers. After re-calling the 5' RACE reads, TCRdb lists one entry per CDR3 protein, DNA absent. The repertoire table contains 300,000 to 500,000 distinct CDR3 sequences. The germline V gene has CDR1 SGDLS and CDR2 YYNGEE. There are 16 residues in the CDR3. Specimen: blood T cells: a sorted CD56 or NKG2C T cell subset, CD4+ or CD8+ T cells, or bulk PBMC T cells (not recorded which). This TCR was recovered from a woman aged 45-65 years in good health. This chain joins TRBV9 and TRBJ2-5; TCRdb's assignment of TRBD2 cannot be checked, as there is no DNA. CDR3 region: CASSVGVPAGSETQYF.